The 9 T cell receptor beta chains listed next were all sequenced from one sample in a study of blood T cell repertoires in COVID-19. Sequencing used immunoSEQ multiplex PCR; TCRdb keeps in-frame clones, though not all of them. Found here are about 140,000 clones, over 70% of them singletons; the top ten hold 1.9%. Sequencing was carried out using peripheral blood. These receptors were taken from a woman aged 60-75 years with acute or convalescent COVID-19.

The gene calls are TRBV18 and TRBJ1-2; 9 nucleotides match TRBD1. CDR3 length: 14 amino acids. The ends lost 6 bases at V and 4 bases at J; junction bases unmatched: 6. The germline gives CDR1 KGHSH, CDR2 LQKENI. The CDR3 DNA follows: TGTGCCAGCTCCCCCGGGACAGGGAGCTATGGCTACACCTTC. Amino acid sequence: CASSPGTGSYGYTF.

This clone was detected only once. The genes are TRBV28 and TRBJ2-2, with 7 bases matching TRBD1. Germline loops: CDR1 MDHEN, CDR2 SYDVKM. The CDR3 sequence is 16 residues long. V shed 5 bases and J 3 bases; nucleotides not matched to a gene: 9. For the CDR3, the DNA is TGTGCCAGCAGTAACGACAGGGAATGGGACACCGGGGAGCTGTTTTTT. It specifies CASSNDREWDTGELFF.

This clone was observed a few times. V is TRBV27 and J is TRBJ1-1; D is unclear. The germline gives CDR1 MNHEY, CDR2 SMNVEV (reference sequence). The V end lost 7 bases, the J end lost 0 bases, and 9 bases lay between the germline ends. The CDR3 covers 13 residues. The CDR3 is CASKRGVNTEAFF. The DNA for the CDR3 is TGTGCCAGCAAGCGGGGTGTGAACACTGAAGCTTTCTTT.

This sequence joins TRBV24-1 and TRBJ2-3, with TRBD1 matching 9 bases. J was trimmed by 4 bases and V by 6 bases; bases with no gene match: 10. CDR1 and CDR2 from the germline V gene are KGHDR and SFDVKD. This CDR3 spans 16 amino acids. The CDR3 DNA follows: TGTGCCACCAGTTTGTCGGGACAGGGCACCGCAGATACGCAGTATTTT. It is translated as CATSLSGQGTADTQYF.

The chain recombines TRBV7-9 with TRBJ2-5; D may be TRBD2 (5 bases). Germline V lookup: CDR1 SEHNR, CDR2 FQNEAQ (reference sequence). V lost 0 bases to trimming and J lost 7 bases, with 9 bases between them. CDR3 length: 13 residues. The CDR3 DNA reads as TGTGCCAGCAGCTTAGCGGGCAGCGGGACCCAGTACTTC. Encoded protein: CASSLAGSGTQYF.

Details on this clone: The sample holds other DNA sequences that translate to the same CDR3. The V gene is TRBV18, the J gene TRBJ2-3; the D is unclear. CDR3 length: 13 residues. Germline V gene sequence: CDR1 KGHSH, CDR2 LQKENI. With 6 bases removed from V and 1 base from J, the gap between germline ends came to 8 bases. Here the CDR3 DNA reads TGTGCCAGCTCCCCTCGAGGCACAGATACGCAGTATTTT. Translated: CASSPRGTDTQYF.

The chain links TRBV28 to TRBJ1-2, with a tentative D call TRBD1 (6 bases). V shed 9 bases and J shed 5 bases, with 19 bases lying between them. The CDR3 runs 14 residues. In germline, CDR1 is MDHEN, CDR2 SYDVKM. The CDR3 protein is CASGLDSTIYGYTF. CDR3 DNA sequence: TGTGCCAGTGGATTGGACAGCACCATTTATGGCTACACCTTC.

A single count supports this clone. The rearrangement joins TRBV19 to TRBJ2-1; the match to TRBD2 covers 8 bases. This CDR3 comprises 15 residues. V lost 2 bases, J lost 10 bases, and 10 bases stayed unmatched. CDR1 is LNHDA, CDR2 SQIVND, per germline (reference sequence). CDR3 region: CASSILAGQRREQFF. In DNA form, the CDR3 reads TGTGCCAGTAGTATACTAGCGGGCCAACGACGCGAGCAGTTCTTC.

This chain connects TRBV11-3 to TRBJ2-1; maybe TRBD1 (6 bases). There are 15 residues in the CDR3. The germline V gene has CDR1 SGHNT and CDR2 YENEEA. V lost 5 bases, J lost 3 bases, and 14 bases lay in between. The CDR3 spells CASSPGQTNYNEQFF. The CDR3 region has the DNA TGTGCCAGCAGCCCCGGACAGACTAACTACAATGAGCAGTTCTTC.